The 8 T cell receptor beta chains presented below share a single source sample, sequenced in a study of T-cell reconstitution after alpha-beta-depleted transplantation in children (dated by TCRdb to the mid-2010s). The library was generated by PCR. Sequencer: Illumina HiSeq 2500. To normalize quantification of the TCRbeta repertoire, the TCR libraries were built with molecular barcoding that relied on unique molecular identifiers. The raw public reads went through TCRdb reprocessing: fastp at Q25, MiXCR clone calling, in-frame beta chains kept. Here each entry gathers all rows of one CDR3 protein and keeps the most common genes and DNA. Recorded for this sample are over 150,000 distinct CDR3 sequences; roughly 7% of them occurred a single time. Of the sample, more than 5.5% is held by the ten largest clones. Explained via the paper, the treatment or condition label denotes: allogeneic hematopoietic cell transplantation with graft depleted of TCRalphabeta T cells and CD19 B cells.

Sequenced here: PBMCs, sampled before TCRalphabeta/CD19-depleted stem cell transplant. These receptors were collected from a boy aged 2 to 10 with acute lymphoblastic leukemia, due to receive a stem cell transplant.

V usage is TRBV11-2 and J usage is TRBJ2-2, with 8 positions matching TRBD2. V was clipped by 4 bases and J by 5 bases; unmatched bases: 15. This CDR3 is built from 18 residues. Germline CDR1 SGHAT, CDR2 FQNNGV. CDR3 sequence (DNA): TGTGCCAGCAGCTCAACCCCAATTAGCGGGGATGCGACCGGGGAGCTGTTTTTT. Translated: CASSSTPISGDATGELFF.

The V and J genes are TRBV29-1 and TRBJ2-4; 8 positions match TRBD2. The CDR3 loop spans 13 amino acids. V lost 7 bases, J lost 5 bases, and 7 bases stayed unmatched. From germline, CDR1 is SQVTM and CDR2 ANQGSEA. The CDR3 loop reads CSACGGRQNIQYF. The CDR3 nucleotides are TGCAGCGCCTGCGGGGGGCGTCAAAACATTCAGTACTTC.

The DNA for the CDR3 is TGCAGTGCTAGAGCCGACGAGGTCCAGCCCCAGCATTTT. Its translation: CSARADEVQPQHF. This chain connects TRBV20-1 to TRBJ1-5; D unclear. Trimming stripped 1 base from V and 7 bases from J, with 11 bases between. Germline V lookup: CDR1 DFQATT, CDR2 SNEGSKA (reference sequence). The CDR3 contains 13 residues.

This clonotype was recorded at least ten times. V usage is TRBV28 and J usage is TRBJ2-7; D is unclear. This CDR3 contains 12 residues. Germline CDR1 and CDR2: MDHEN and SYDVKM. The V gene lost 3 bases and the J gene lost 4 bases, with 7 bases spanning the gap. The CDR3: CASSFSSYEQYF. As DNA, the CDR3 is TGTGCCAGCAGTTTCAGCTCTTACGAGCAGTACTTC.

This clonotype was seen many times. The chain carries TRBV28 and TRBJ2-7; no firm D call. There are 13 residues in the CDR3. V was clipped by 8 bases and J by 5 bases, with 16 bases between them. CDR1 and CDR2 (germline): MDHEN, SYDVKM. In nucleotides, the CDR3 is TGTGCCAGCCAAGGTGCTCTCGGCCACGAGCAGTACTTC. Protein: CASQGALGHEQYF.

Only a few counts were recorded for this clonotype. V usage is TRBV5-1 and J usage is TRBJ2-1, with 10 bases lining up with TRBD2. Germline V gene sequence: CDR1 SGHRS, CDR2 YFSETQ. J lost 4 bases, V lost 5 bases, and 9 bases had no gene match. The CDR3 length is 16 residues. The CDR3 coding sequence is TGCGCCAGCAGGGCGATGGAGCGGGGGGGTTACAATGAGCAGTTCTTC. It translates to CASRAMERGGYNEQFF.

This clonotype was seen at least ten times. V is TRBV7-2 and J is TRBJ2-3, with D uncertain. Trimming pared 5 bases from V and 4 bases from J, leaving 13 bases between. The CDR3 runs 14 residues. Per the germline V gene, CDR1 is SGHTA and CDR2 is FQGNSA. The CDR3 sequence is CASSQIWAADTQYF. DNA for the CDR3: TGTGCCAGCAGCCAGATTTGGGCCGCAGATACGCAGTATTTT.

This clonotype has at least ten counts. V usage is TRBV19 and J usage is TRBJ2-1; TRBD2 is a possible D gene (5 bases). V shed 3 bases and J shed 6 bases, with 9 bases lying between them. CDR1 LNHDA and CDR2 SQIVND come from the germline V gene (reference sequence). The CDR3 covers 13 residues. CDR3 coding DNA: TGTGCCAGTAGTATGGGTGAGGGCAATGAGCAGTTCTTC. This translates into CASSMGEGNEQFF.